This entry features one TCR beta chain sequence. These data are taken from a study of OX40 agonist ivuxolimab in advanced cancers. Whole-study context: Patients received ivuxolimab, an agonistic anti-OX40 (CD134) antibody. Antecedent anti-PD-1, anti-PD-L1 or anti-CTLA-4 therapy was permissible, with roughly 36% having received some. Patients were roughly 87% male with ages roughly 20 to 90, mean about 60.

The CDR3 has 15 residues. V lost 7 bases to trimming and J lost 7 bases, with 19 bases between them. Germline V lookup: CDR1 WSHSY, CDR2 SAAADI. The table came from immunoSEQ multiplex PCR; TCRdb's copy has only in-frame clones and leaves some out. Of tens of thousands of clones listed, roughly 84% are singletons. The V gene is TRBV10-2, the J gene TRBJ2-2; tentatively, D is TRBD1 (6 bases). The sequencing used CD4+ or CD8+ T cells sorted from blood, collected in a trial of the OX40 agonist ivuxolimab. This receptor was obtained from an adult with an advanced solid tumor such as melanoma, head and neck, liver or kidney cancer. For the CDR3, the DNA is TGCGCCAGCACGGTACAGGGCCCCAACGACGGGGAGCTGTTTTTT. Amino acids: CASTVQGPNDGELFF.